This T cell receptor (beta chain) emerged from a study of OX40 agonist ivuxolimab in advanced cancers. Turning to the overall study: The costimulatory receptor OX40 (CD134) was targeted by ivuxolimab, a fully human IgG2 agonistic monoclonal antibody. Intravenous ivuxolimab was administered to patients every 2 weeks at six dose levels: 0.01, 0.1, 0.3, 1.5, 3 and 10 mg/kg. Among the 50 to 55 dose-escalation patients, about 19 had hepatocellular carcinoma, approximately 15 melanoma, 9 renal cell carcinoma and 9 head and neck cancer. In the dose-escalation cohort, roughly 80% of patients were male, and the mean age was approximately 60 years, with a range of 23 to 79. Patients were allowed to have had prior anti-PD-1, anti-PD-L1 or anti-CTLA-4 therapy, and 40% to 45% of the dose-escalation patients had previously received checkpoint inhibitors. Partial responses occurred in three dose-escalation patients: two with cutaneous melanoma and one with hepatocellular carcinoma. Peripheral TCRbeta sequencing was intended to test whether TCR sequence diversity was altered and clonal T-cell expansion was caused by ivuxolimab. The paper describes the monotherapy dose-escalation part (N ≈ 52 patients) of the phase I trial of ivuxolimab.

For sequencing of the TCRbeta CDR3 region, genomic DNA was extracted from the sorted cells. The immunoSEQ Assay was used for sequencing of TCRbeta CDR3 regions. TCRdb obtained this table from immuneACCESS and retained in-frame rearrangements with V and J assigned. These tables miss some clones; where compared with another copy, unresolved V genes account for less than half of the shortfall, and the remainder is unexplained. The sample data list 95,000 or so clones, and around 90% of these were observed just once. Roughly 0.5% of the sample lies in the top ten. The CDR3 contains 16 residues, cysteine and phenylalanine counted. This entry keeps only the CDR3 DNA: 48 bases, framed from base 1. CDR1 and CDR2, per the germline V gene, are SGHVS and FNYEAQ. The germline V and J ends show losses of 2 bases and 5 bases respectively, and no gene match explains 5 bases of the junction. The trial excluded patients who had a history of autoimmune disease or were on systemic immunosuppression. In every dose cohort, peripheral blood was drawn for TCR sequencing at baseline, cycle 4 day 1, and cycle 7 day 1. Samples came from an open-label, multicenter, first-in-human phase I dose-escalation trial of ivuxolimab. Adults with locally advanced or metastatic head and neck squamous cell, hepatocellular, melanoma or renal cell carcinoma were enrolled in the trial. Before TCR sequencing, CD4+ T cells and CD8+ T cells from peripheral blood were sorted into separate populations.

A word on this clone: The antigen this receptor binds is unknown. Base qualities are not provided; no much larger clone lies one nucleotide away.

Study-level results and caveats: In the 0.1-3.0 mg/kg groups, partial responders were among the patients with the lowest normalized peripheral clonal expansion, particularly in CD8+ T cells. The antigen specificity of the peripheral T cells that underwent clonal expansion was not determined. Low levels of normalized T-cell clonal expansion were also seen in some nonresponding patients. On average, CD8+ T cells showed more expanded clones than CD4+ T cells after ivuxolimab. Clonal expansion of both CD4+ and CD8+ blood T cells was observed from baseline to week 6 at doses 0.1 to 3.0 mg/kg.

This receptor was identified in an adult with an advanced solid tumor such as melanoma, head and neck, liver or kidney cancer. The chain joins TRBV7-6 to TRBJ2-1, with 11 junctional bases fitting TRBD2. Sequences were derived from CD4+ or CD8+ T cells sorted from blood, sampled in a trial of the OX40 agonist ivuxolimab. This receptor has the CDR3 CASSLFGSGGDNEQFF. Here is the DNA: TGTGCCAGCAGCTTATTCGGTAGCGGGGGGGACAATGAGCAGTTCTTC.